The clone carrying this T cell receptor beta chain was recorded at least ten times. The antigen is unknown. This sample's TCRbeta library carried unique molecular identifier barcodes. TCRdb re-called the PCR reads with MiXCR, one entry per CDR3 protein. The data show 150,000 to 250,000 distinct CDR3 sequences, with around 5.9% seen just once and roughly 4.5% held by the top ten. CDR1 and CDR2 (germline): LGHDT, YNNKEL (reference sequence). Trimming took off 2 bases at V and 3 bases at J, with 16 bases between the two ends. The CDR3 has 16 amino acids. The sample originates from a study of T-cell reconstitution after alpha-beta-depleted transplantation in children. Study-level points and caveats: At one year after transplant, newly produced T cells mostly accounted for T-cell counts and diversity. It was reported that alpha-beta T cells came from several hundred expanded graft clones (about two months after transplant). Diversity of TCRbeta at day 60 was high in some patients, arising from surviving recipient T cells and thymic progenitors.

The sequence was collected from a girl in the first two years of life with combined immunodeficiency, due to receive a stem cell transplant. This specimen was PBMCs, taken before TCRalphabeta/CD19-depleted stem cell transplant. The rearrangement uses TRBV3-1 and TRBJ1-1; a possible D gene is TRBD1 (5 bases). CDR3 region: CASSQSSPKGHTEAFF. The CDR3, as DNA: TGTGCCAGCAGCCAATCCTCGCCAAAGGGACACACTGAAGCTTTCTTT.